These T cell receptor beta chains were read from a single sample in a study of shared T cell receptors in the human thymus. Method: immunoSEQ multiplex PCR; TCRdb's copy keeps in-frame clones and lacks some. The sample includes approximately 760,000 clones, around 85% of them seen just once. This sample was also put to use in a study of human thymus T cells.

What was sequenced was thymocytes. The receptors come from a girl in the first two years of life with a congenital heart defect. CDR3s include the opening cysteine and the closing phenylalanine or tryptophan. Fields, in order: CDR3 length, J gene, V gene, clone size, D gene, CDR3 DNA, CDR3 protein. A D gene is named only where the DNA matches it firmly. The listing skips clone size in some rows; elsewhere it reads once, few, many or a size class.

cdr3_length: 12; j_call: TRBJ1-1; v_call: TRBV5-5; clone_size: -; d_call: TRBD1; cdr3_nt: TGTGCCAGCAGATACGACAGGGGAGGAGCTTTCTTT; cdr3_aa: CASRYDRGGAFF
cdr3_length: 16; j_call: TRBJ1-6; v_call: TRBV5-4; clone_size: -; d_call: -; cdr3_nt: TGTGCCAGCAGTTCCTCCGGACAGTACCCCAATTCACCCCTCCACTTT; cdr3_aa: CASSSSGQYPNSPLHF
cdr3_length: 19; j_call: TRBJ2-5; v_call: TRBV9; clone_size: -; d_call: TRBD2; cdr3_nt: TGTGCCAGCAGCGTAGAACAGCGAGCCTTTAGCGGGGGGGCGGAGACCCAGTACTTC; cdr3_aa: CASSVEQRAFSGGAETQYF
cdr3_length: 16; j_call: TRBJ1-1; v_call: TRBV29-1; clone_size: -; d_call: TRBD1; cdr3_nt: TGCAGCGTTGTGAGTTGCTGGGCAGGGGGTCTGGCTGAAGCTTTCTTT; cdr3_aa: CSVVSCWAGGLAEAFF
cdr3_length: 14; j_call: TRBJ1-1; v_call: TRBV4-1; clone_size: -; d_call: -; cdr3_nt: TGCGCCAGCAGCCAAGACCGAGGATACACTGAAGCTTTCTTT; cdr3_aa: CASSQDRGYTEAFF
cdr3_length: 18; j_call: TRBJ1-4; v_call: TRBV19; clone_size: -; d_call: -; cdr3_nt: TGTGCCAGTAGTATAGATCCCCAAAGGGACACGATAAGAGAAAAACTGTTTTTT; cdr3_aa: CASSIDPQRDTIREKLFF
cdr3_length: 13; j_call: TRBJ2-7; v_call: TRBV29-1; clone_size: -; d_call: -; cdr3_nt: TGCAGCGTTGGTCGGGACACGACGTACGAGCAGTACTTC; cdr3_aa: CSVGRDTTYEQYF
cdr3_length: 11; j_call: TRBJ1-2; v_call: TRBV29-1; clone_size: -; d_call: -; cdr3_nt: TGCAGCGTTGCCCCCGGTCGTGGCTACACCTTC; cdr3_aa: CSVAPGRGYTF
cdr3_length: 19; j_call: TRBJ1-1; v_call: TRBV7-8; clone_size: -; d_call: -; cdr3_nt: TGTGCCAGCAGCTTCCCCGGTTTTTTGGCTGGAGCCTCGGACACTGAAGCTTTCTTT; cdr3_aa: CASSFPGFLAGASDTEAFF
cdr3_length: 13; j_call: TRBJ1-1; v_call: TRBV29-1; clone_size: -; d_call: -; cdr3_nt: TGCAGCGTTGCGGGAGACTTGAACACTGAAGCTTTCTTT; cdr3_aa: CSVAGDLNTEAFF
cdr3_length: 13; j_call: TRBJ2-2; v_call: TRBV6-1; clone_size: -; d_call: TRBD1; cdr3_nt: TGTGCCGGACAGGACAGGGCTGCCGGGGAGCTGTTTTTT; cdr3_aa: CAGQDRAAGELFF
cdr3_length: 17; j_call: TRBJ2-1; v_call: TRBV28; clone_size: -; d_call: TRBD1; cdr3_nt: TGTGCCAGCAGTTTACTATTTTGGACAGGATCAGACAATGAGCAGTTCTTC; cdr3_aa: CASSLLFWTGSDNEQFF
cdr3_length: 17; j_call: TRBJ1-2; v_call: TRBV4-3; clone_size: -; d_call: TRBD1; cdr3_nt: TGCGCCAGCAGCCAAGATGCCCCGACAGGGGGAAACTATGGCTACACCTTC; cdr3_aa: CASSQDAPTGGNYGYTF
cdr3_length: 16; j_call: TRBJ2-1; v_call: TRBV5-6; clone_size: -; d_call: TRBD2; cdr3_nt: TGTGCCAGCAGCTACGTAGGTACTAGCGGATACAATGAGCAGTTCTTC; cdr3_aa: CASSYVGTSGYNEQFF
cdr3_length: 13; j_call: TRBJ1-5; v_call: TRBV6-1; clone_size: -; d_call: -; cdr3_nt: TGTGCCAGCAGTGATTCTCAGCGTCAGCCCCAGCATTTT; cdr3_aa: CASSDSQRQPQHF
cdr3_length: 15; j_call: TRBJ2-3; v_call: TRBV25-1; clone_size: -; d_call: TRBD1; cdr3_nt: TGTGCCAGCAGAGATCGGGACAGGGGGACAGATACGCAGTATTTT; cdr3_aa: CASRDRDRGTDTQYF
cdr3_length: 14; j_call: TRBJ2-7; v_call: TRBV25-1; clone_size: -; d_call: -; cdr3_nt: TGTGCCAGCAGTGAATACGTGGGCAGGAACGAGCAGTACTTC; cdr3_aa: CASSEYVGRNEQYF
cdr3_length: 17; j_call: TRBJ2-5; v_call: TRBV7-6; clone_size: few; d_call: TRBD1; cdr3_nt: TGTGCCAGCAGCTTAGGCCGACAGGGGGCGGAAAGGGAGACCCAGTACTTC; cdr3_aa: CASSLGRQGAERETQYF
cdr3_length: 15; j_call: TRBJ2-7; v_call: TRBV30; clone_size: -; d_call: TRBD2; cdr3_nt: TGTGCCTGGAGTGGCCACGGGACTACCAAGTACGAGCAGTACTTC; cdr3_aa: CAWSGHGTTKYEQYF
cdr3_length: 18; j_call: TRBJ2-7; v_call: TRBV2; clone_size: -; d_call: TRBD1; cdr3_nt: TGTGCCAGCAGACCCACTAATCGAACAGGGGGCCTGTCCTACGAGCAGTACTTC; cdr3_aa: CASRPTNRTGGLSYEQYF
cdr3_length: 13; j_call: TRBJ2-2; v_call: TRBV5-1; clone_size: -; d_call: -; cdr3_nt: TGCGCCAGCACGGGATGGAACACCGGGGAGCTGTTTTTT; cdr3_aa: CASTGWNTGELFF
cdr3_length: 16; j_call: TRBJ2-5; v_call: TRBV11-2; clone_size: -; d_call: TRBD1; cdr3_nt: TGTGCCAGCAGTCTATTCGCGGACAGGGGGCACGAGACCCAGTACTTC; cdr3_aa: CASSLFADRGHETQYF
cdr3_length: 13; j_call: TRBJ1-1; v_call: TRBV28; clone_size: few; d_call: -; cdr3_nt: TGTGCCAGCAGTTTGGGGGACTCCCCAGGAGCTTTCTTT; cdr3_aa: CASSLGDSPGAFF
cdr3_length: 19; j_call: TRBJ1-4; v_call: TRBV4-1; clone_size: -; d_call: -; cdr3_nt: TGCGCCAGCAGCCAACCCCCTTGGGGCTGGGGGGGCGTCGATGAAAAACTGTTTTTT; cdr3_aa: CASSQPPWGWGGVDEKLFF
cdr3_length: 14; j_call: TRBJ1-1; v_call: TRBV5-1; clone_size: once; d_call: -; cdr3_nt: TGCGCCAGCAGCTTTTCCAGGACAGCAACTGAAGCTTTCTTT; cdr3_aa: CASSFSRTATEAFF
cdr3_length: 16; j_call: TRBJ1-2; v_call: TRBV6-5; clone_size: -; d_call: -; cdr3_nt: TGTGCCAGCAGTTACGATGCGGGGTCCTCCCCTATTGGCTACACCTTC; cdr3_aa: CASSYDAGSSPIGYTF
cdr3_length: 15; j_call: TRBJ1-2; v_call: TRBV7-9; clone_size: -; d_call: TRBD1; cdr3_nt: TGTGCCAGCAGCTTCGTGGCAGGGGGTGACTATGGCTACACCTTC; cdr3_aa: CASSFVAGGDYGYTF
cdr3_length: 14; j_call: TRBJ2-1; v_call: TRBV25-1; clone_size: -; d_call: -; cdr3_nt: TGTGCCAGCAGTGGGGAGAGCTCCTACAATGAGCAGTTCTTC; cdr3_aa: CASSGESSYNEQFF